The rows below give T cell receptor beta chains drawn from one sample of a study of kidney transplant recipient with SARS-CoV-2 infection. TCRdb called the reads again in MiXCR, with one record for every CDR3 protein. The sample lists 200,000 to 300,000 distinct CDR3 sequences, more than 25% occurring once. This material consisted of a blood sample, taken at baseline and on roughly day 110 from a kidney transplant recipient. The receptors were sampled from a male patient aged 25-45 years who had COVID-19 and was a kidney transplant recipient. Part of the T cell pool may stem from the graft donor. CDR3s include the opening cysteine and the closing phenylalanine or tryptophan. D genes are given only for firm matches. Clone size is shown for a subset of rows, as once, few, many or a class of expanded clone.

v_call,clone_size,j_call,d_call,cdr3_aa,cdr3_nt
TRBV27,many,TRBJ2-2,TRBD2,CASSLRGSNTGELFF,TGTGCCAGCAGTTTACGCGGGAGTAACACCGGGGAGCTGTTTTTT
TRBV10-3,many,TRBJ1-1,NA,CAISELGSTEAFF,TGTGCCATCAGTGAGCTCGGTAGCACTGAAGCTTTCTTT
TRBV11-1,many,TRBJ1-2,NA,CASSNPAKAGKTYGYTF,TGTGCCAGCAGCAATCCAGCTAAGGCTGGAAAGACCTATGGCTACACCTTC
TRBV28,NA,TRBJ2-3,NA,CASSLPSLAGGPGEDTQYF,TGTGCCAGCAGTCTCCCCTCATTGGCAGGAGGCCCCGGTGAAGATACGCAGTATTTT
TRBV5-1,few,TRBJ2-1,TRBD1,CASSSLGTGGGNEQFF,TGCGCCAGCAGCTCGTTGGGGACAGGGGGGGGTAATGAGCAGTTCTTC
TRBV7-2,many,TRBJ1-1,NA,CASSLEAGENTEAFF,TGTGCCAGCAGCTTAGAGGCGGGAGAGAACACTGAAGCTTTCTTT
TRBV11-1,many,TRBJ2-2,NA,CASSATGGHGELFF,TGTGCCAGCAGCGCAACCGGGGGGCACGGGGAGCTGTTTTTT
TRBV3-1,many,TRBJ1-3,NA,CASSALSPHLHARNTIYF,TGTGCCAGCAGCGCACTCAGTCCCCATTTACACGCACGAAACACCATATATTTT
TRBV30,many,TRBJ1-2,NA,CAWASVRYRKTYGYTF,TGTGCCTGGGCGAGTGTGCGTTATAGAAAGACCTATGGCTACACCTTC
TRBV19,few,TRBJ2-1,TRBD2,CASSKGLAGADEQFF,TGTGCCAGTAGTAAAGGACTAGCGGGAGCGGATGAGCAGTTCTTC